This entry describes one T cell receptor beta chain. The antigen is unknown. Each sample gave at least 6 million isolated PBMCs. The data were obtained in a study of blood T cells in healthy people across ages. Study conclusions and caveats: Per million T cells, TCR beta diversity dropped roughly linearly as age increased.

The V gene end was trimmed by 5 bases and the J gene end by 8 bases; junction bases not matched to a gene: 9. In germline, CDR1 is SGHKS, CDR2 YYEKEE (reference sequence). There are 14 residues in the CDR3. The use of a sample-barcoded 5' primer and a J-beta primer mix characterized a second PCR of about 6 to 11 cycles. Per-sample output comprised a minimum of 2.5 million paired-end reads containing CDR3. TCRdb passed the 5' RACE reads through MiXCR, listing each CDR3 protein once. The sample has fewer than 2 million distinct CDR3 sequences, roughly two fifths seen once; the top ten hold approximately 22%.

The source material was blood. The clonotype originates from a human donor in good health. This chain connects TRBV5-5 to TRBJ1-2; 10 nucleotides match TRBD1. As DNA, the CDR3 is TGTGCCAGCAGGAACACCGGGACAGGGGACGGCTACACCTTC. It codes for CASRNTGTGDGYTF.